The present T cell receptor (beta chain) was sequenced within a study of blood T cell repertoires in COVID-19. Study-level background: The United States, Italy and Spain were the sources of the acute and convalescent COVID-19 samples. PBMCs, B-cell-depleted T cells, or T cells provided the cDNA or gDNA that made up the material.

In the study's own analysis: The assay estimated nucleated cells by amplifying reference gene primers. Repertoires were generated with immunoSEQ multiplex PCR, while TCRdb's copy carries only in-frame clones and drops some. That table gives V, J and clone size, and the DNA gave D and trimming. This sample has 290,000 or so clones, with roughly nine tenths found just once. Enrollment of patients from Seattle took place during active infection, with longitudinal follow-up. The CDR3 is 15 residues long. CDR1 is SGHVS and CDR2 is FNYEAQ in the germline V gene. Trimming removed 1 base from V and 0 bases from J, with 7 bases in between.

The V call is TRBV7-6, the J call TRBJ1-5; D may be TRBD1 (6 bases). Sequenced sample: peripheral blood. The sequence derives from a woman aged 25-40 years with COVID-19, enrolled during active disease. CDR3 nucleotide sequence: TGTGCCAGCAGCTTAGGGACAGATAGCAATCAGCCCCAGCATTTT. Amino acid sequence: CASSLGTDSNQPQHF.